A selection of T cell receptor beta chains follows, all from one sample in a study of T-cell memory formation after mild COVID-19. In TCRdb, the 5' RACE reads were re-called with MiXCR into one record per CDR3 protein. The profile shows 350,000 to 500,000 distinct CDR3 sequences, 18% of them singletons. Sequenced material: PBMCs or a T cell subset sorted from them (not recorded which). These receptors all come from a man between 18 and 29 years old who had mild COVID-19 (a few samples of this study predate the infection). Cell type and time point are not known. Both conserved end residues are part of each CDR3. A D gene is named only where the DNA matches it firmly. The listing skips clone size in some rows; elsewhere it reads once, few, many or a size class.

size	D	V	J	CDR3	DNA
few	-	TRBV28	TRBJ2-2	CATDSNTGELFF	TGTGCCACCGACAGCAACACCGGGGAGCTGTTTTTT
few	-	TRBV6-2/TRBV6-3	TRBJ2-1	CASSYFRGADHPWNEQFF	TGTGCCAGCAGTTACTTCAGGGGGGCCGACCATCCCTGGAATGAGCAGTTCTTC
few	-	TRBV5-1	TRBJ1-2	CASSLEVGRGGYTF	TGCGCCAGCAGCTTGGAGGTGGGAAGGGGAGGCTACACCTTC
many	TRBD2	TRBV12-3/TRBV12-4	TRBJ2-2	CASSPTSGGAVGELFF	TGTGCCAGCAGTCCCACTAGCGGGGGGGCGGTCGGGGAGCTGTTTTTT
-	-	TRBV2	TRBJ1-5	CATRADSSYSNQPQHF	TGTGCCACCCGGGCAGACAGCTCTTATAGCAATCAGCCCCAGCATTTT
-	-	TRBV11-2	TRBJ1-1	CASSSYASRAFF	TGTGCCAGCAGCTCTTACGCAAGCCGAGCTTTCTTT
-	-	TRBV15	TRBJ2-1	CATSRAGSSYNEQFF	TGTGCCACCAGCAGAGCGGGCTCCTCCTACAATGAGCAGTTCTTC
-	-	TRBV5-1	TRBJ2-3	CASRSGGAAFDTQYF	TGCGCCAGCAGATCGGGGGGCGCGGCTTTTGATACGCAGTATTTT
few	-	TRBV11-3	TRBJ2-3	CASSLDSGTQYF	TGTGCCAGCAGCTTAGACAGTGGTACGCAGTATTTT
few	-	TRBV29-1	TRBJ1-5	CSVLVGNQPQHF	TGCAGCGTTTTAGTAGGCAATCAGCCCCAGCATTTT
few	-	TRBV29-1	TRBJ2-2	CSVVGLNHGELFF	TGCAGCGTTGTAGGGTTGAATCACGGGGAGCTGTTTTTT
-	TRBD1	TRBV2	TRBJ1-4	CASTLQGSNEKLFF	TGTGCCAGCACCCTACAGGGGTCTAATGAAAAACTGTTTTTT
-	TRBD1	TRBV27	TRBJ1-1	CASSPRQGGTTEAFF	TGTGCCAGCAGTCCCCGACAGGGGGGGACCACTGAAGCTTTCTTT
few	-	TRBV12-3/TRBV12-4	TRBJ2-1	CASSLHKNGHGEQFF	TGTGCCAGCAGTTTACATAAAAACGGCCACGGCGAGCAGTTCTTC
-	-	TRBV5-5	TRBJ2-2	CASYRNTGELFF	TGTGCCAGCTACCGTAACACCGGGGAGCTGTTTTTT
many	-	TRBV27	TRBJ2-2	CASSLSRVTGELFF	TGTGCCAGCAGTCTATCCAGGGTGACCGGGGAGCTGTTTTTT
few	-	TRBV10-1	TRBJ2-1	CASSGSSGSTWFGEQFF	TGCGCCAGCAGTGGGTCGTCGGGCTCTACCTGGTTCGGGGAGCAGTTCTTC
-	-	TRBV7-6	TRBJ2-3	CASSATTDKSLDTQYF	TGTGCCAGCAGCGCGACGACGGACAAAAGTTTGGATACGCAGTATTTT
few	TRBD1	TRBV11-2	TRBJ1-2	CASSLYPRTNRDRGIYGYTF	TGTGCCAGCAGCTTATATCCCCGCACAAACCGGGACAGGGGAATCTATGGCTACACCTTC
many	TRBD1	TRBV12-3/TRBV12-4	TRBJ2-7	CASRYRGRAEQYF	TGTGCCAGCCGTTACAGGGGGCGTGCCGAGCAGTACTTC
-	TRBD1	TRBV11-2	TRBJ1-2	CASSSPGTGAYGYTF	TGTGCCAGCAGCTCCCCCGGGACAGGGGCCTATGGCTACACCTTC
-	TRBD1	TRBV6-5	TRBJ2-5	CASSSGTGRQTQYF	TGTGCCAGCAGTTCCGGGACAGGGAGGCAGACCCAGTACTTC
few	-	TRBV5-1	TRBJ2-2	CASSAKNTGELFF	TGCGCCAGCAGCGCGAAGAACACCGGGGAGCTGTTTTTT
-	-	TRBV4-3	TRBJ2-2	CASSQDPQGKGAGELFF	TGCGCCAGCAGCCAAGATCCCCAGGGGAAGGGGGCCGGGGAGCTGTTTTTT
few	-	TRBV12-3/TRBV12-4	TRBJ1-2	CASSAISHGYTF	TGTGCCAGCAGTGCCATAAGCCATGGCTACACCTTC
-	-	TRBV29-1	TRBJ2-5	CSVELLDAETQYF	TGCAGCGTTGAACTCCTGGATGCGGAGACCCAGTACTTC